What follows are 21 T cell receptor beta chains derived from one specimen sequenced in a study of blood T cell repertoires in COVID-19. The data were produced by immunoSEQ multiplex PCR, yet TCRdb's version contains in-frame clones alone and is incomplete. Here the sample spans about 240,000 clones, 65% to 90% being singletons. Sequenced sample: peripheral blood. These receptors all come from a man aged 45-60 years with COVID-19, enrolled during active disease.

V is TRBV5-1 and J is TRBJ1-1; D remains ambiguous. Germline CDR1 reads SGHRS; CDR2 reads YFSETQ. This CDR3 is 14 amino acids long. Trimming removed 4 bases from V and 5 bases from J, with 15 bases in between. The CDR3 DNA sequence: TGCGCCAGCAGCCGAGGGAGGGAAGGAACTGAAGCTTTCTTT. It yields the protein CASSRGREGTEAFF.

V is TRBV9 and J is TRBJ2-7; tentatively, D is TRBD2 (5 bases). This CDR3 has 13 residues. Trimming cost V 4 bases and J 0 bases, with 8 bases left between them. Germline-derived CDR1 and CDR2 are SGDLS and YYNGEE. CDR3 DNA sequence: TGTGCCAGCAGCCCTAGCAGCTCCTACGAGCAGTACTTC. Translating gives CASSPSSSYEQYF.

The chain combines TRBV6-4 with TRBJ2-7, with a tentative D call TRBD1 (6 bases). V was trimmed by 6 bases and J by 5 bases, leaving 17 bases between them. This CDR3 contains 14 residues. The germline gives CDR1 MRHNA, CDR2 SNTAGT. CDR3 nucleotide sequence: TGTGCCAGCAGGAATATCGGGACAACACACGAGCAGTACTTC. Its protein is CASRNIGTTHEQYF.

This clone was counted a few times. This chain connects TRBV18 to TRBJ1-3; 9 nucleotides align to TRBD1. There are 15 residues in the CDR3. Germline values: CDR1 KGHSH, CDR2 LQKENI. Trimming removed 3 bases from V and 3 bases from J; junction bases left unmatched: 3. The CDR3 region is CASSPGTGLGNTIYF. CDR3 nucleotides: TGTGCCAGCTCACCCGGGACAGGGCTTGGAAACACCATATATTTT.

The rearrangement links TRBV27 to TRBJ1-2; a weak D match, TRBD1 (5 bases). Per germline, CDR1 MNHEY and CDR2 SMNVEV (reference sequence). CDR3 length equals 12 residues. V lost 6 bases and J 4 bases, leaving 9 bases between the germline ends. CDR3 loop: CASRKGAYGYTF. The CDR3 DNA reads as TGTGCCAGCAGGAAAGGGGCCTATGGCTACACCTTC.

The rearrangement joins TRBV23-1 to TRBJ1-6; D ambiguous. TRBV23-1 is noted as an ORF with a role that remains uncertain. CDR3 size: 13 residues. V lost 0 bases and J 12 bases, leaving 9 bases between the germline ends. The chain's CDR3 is CASSQSGEGPLHF. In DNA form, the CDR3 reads TGCGCCAGCAGTCAATCTGGCGAGGGACCCCTCCACTTT.

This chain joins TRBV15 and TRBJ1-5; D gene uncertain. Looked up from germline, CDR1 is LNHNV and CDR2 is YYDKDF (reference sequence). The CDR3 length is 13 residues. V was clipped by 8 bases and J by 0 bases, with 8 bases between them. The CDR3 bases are TGTGCCACCGCACACAATAGCAATCAGCCCCAGCATTTT. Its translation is CATAHNSNQPQHF.

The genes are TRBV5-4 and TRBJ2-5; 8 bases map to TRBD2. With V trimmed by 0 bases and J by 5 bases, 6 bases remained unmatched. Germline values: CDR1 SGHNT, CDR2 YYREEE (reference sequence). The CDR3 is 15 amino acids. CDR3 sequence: CASSLVAGGRETQYF. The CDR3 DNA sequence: TGTGCCAGCAGCTTGGTCGCGGGGGGCCGGGAGACCCAGTACTTC.

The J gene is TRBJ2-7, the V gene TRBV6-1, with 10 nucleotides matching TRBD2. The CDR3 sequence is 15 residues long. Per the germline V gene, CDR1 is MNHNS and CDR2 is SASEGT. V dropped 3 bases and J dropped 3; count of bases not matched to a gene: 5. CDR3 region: CASSEAPSGGYEQYF. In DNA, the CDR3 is TGTGCCAGCAGTGAGGCTCCTAGCGGGGGCTACGAGCAGTACTTC.

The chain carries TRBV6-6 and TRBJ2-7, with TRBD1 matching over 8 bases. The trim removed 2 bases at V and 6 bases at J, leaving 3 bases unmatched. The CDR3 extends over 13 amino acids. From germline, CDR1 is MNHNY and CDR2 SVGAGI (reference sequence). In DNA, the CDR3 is TGTGCCAGCAGTTACGGGCAGGGGGCCGAGCAGTACTTC. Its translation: CASSYGQGAEQYF.

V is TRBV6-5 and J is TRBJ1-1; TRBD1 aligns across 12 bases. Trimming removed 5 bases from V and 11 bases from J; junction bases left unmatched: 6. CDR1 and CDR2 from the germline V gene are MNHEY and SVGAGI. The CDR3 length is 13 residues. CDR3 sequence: CASSPGQGARAFF. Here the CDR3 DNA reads TGTGCCAGCAGTCCGGGACAGGGGGCTCGGGCTTTCTTT.

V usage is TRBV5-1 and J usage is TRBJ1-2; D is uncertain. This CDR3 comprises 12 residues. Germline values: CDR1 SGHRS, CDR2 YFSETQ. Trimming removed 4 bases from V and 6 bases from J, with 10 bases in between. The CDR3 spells CASSPGRDGYTF. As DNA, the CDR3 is TGCGCCAGCAGCCCCGGCCGGGATGGCTACACCTTC.

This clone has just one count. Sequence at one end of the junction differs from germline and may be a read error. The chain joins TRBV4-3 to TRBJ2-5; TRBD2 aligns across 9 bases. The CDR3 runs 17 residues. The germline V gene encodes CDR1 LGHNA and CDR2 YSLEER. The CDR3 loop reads CASSQDWAAGGEESQYF. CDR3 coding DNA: TGCGCCAGCAGCCAAGATTGGGCCGCGGGAGGGGAAGAGAGCCAGTACTTC.

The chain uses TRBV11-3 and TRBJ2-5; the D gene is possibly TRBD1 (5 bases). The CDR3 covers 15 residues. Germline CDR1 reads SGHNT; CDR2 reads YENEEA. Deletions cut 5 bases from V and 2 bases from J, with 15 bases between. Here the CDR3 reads CASSQGLGRQETQYF. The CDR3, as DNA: TGTGCCAGCAGCCAGGGTTTGGGCCGTCAAGAGACCCAGTACTTC.

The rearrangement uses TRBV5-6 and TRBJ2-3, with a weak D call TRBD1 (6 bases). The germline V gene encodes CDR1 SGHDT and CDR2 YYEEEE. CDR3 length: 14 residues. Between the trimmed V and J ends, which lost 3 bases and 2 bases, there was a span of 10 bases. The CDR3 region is CASSWDIHTDTQYF. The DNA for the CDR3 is TGTGCCAGCAGCTGGGACATCCACACAGATACGCAGTATTTT.

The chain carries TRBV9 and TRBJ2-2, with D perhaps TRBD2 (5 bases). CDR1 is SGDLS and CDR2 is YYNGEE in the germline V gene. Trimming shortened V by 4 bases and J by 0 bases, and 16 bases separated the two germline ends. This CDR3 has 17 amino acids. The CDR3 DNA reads TGTGCCAGCAGCTCCCCGGCGGGCGCGACGAACACCGGGGAGCTGTTTTTT. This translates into CASSSPAGATNTGELFF.

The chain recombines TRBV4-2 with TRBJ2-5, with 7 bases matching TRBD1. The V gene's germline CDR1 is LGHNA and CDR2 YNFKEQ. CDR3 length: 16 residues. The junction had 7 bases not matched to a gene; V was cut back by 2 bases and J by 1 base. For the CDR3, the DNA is TGTGCCAGCAGCCAATCACAGGGGAGCCTCCAAGAGACCCAGTACTTC. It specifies CASSQSQGSLQETQYF.

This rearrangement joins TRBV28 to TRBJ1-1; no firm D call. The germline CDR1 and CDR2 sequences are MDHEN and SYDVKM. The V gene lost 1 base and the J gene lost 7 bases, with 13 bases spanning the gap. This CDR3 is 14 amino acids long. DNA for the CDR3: TGTGCCAGCAGTTTATCTTCTTCTCGGAGTGAAGCTTTCTTT. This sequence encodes CASSLSSSRSEAFF.

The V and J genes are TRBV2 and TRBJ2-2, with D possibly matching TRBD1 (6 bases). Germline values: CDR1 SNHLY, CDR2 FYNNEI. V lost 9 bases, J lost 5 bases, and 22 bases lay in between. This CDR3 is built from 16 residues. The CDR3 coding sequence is TGTGCCAGTAGTAAGTCAGGGGCTACGAGGACCGGGGAGCTGTTTTTT. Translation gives CASSKSGATRTGELFF.

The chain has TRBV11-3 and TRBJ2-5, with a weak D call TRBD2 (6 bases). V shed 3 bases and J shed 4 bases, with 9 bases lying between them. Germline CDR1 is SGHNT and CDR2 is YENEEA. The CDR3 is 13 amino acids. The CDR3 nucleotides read TGTGCCAGCAGCTTCCGGCGGGGAGAGACCCAGTACTTC. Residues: CASSFRRGETQYF.

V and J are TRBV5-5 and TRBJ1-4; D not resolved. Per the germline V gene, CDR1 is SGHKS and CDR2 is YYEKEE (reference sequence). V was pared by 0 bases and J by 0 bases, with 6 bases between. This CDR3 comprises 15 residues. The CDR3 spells CASSLGGATNEKLFF. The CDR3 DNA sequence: TGTGCCAGCAGCTTGGGCGGCGCAACTAATGAAAAACTGTTTTTT.